Listed here is a single T cell receptor beta chain. Its antigen is not identified. This sample stems from a study of CD8+ T cells in alopecia areata. Study as a whole: At a dose of 5 to 10 mg twice daily, oral tofacitinib was given to treated patients. General observations from the study: Scalp sequencing also captures normal skin's resident alphabeta T cells. Alopecia totalis/universalis scalp especially showed more expanded CD8+ clones than normal scalp.

RNA extraction was followed by reverse transcription into cDNA, which acted as the sequencing template. Sequencing was performed with immunoSEQ multiplex PCR; in TCRdb, only in-frame clones are kept and a portion is missing. The sample lists around 250,000 clones, about 68% occurring once. V dropped 0 bases and J dropped 5 bases, with 10 bases sitting between them. The CDR3 spans 14 residues. Germline values: CDR1 LGHNT, CDR2 FRNRAP. The receptor was isolated from a human donor with alopecia areata. Sequencing used CD4+ T cells sorted from blood, obtained at week 0. The rearrangement links TRBV12-5 to TRBJ2-5; D is undetermined. The CDR3 DNA sequence: TGTGCTAGTGGTTTGGTAAACGCGATGGAGACCCAGTACTTC. Translated: CASGLVNAMETQYF.